This T cell receptor (beta chain) is drawn from a study of T cell repertoires in cytomegalovirus infection. The CDR3 sequence is 16 residues long. The germline gives CDR1 SGHTA, CDR2 FQGNSA. V lost 5 bases to trimming and J lost 0 bases, with 17 bases between them. TCRdb re-derived calls from the reads in MiXCR, one entry per CDR3 protein. The profile shows under 500,000 distinct CDR3 sequences, roughly 42% of them singletons. This clonotype was recorded at least ten times. The antigen is unknown. The input for sequencing was cultured PBMCs, taken from culture after CMV antigen stimulation. The source is a human donor in good health (CMV status not recorded). Some clones in this sample may be carry-over from other donors' samples. V is TRBV7-2 and J is TRBJ2-7, with no clear D. In nucleotides, the CDR3 is TGTGCCAGCAGCCGGTCGGCTGGACCGAGCTCCTACGAGCAGTACTTC. Translation gives CASSRSAGPSSYEQYF.